One T cell receptor (beta chain) is described in this entry. Its antigen is currently unknown. Using its own MiXCR run on the RT-PCR reads, TCRdb lists one record per CDR3 protein. Of a few hundred thousand distinct CDR3 sequences listed, roughly 9.7% were seen once; the top ten hold roughly 12%. This entry is derived from a study of response to subunit inactivated influenza vaccine. General study points: The authors offered the suggestion that each seasonal influenza vaccination recruits few new T cells.

Sequenced material: PBMCs from blood, taken 35 to 45 days after vaccination. The TCR sequence derives from a man between 45 and 60 years old who received an inactivated influenza vaccine.

For the CDR3, the DNA is TGTGCCAGCAGCACTTCGATCAGAAACGAAAAACTGTTTTTT. It yields the protein CASSTSIRNEKLFF. The rearrangement uses TRBV7-9 and TRBJ1-4; D is ambiguous. Germline V gene sequence: CDR1 SEHNR, CDR2 FQNEAQ (reference sequence). CDR3 size: 14 residues. Trimming pared 5 bases from V and 8 bases from J, leaving 15 bases between.